This T cell receptor (beta chain) comes out of a study of beta chain features in type 1 diabetes. Overall study: Examination of sorted cells across all samples involved approximately 100,000,000 cells. Study-wide points: There was no resolution here of whether HLA type influences TCRB rearrangement. Shortening that was moderate but significant affected the TCRB CDR3s of Type 1 diabetes patients in all four CD4+ subsets. VDJ junctions sequenced from type 1 diabetes patients showed fewer insertions and more deletions.

The collection from each donor was one heparinised blood draw averaging around 100 mL. Sequenced material consisted of expressed TCRB transcripts (all of the isolated RNA was reverse transcribed). Assay: immunoSEQ multiplex PCR; the TCRdb copy retains only in-frame clones and omits some. The sample holds 250,000 to 300,000 clones, 13% to 15% seen once. A few counts support this clone. Its antigen is unknown. This CDR3 is built from 13 residues. Deletions cut 4 bases from V and 5 bases from J, with 11 bases between. Germline CDR1 is MNHNS and CDR2 is SASEGT. This receptor was obtained from a man aged 30-40 years with type 1 diabetes. Sequenced input: naive CD4+ T cells from blood. The chain carries TRBV6-1 and TRBJ2-5; possibly TRBD1 for D (6 bases). The CDR3 DNA reads TGTGCCAGCAGTGGGGACATTGGGGAGACCCAGTACTTC. Its translation is CASSGDIGETQYF.